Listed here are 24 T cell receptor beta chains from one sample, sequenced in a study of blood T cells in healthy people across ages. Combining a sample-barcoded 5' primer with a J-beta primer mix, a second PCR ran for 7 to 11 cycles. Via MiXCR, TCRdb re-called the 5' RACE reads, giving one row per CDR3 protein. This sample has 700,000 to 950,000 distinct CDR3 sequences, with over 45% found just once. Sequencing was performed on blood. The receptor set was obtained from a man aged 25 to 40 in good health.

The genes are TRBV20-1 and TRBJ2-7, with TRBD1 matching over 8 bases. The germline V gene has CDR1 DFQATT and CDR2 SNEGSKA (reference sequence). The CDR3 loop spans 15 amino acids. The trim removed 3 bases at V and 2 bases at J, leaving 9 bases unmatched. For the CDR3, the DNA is TGCAGTGCTAGGGGTGGACAGGGACAACCCTACGAGCAGTACTTC. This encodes CSARGGQGQPYEQYF.

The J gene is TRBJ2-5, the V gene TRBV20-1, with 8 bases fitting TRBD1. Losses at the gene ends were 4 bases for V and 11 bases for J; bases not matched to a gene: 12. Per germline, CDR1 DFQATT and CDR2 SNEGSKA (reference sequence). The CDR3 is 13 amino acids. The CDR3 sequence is CSATDRGKEEQYF. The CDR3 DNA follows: TGCAGTGCTACCGACAGGGGTAAGGAAGAGCAGTACTTC.

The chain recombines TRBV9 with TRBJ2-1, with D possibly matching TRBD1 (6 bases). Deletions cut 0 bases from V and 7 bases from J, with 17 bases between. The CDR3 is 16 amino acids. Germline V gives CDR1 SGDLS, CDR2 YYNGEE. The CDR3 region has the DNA TGTGCCAGCAGCGTAGGAATGACATCTCAGGGGAATGAGCAGTTCTTC. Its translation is CASSVGMTSQGNEQFF.

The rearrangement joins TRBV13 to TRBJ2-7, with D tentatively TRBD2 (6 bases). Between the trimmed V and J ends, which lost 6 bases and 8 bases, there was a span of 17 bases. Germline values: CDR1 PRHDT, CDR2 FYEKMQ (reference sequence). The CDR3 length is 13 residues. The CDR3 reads CASRMGGRGQQYF. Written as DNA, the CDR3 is TGTGCCAGCAGAATGGGGGGAAGAGGACAGCAGTACTTC.

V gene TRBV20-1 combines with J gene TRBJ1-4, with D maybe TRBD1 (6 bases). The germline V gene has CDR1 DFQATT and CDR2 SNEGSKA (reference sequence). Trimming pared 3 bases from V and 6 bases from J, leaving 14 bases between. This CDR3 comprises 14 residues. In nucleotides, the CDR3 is TGCAGTGCTAGCCTTACAGGGTTGGATGAAAAACTGTTTTTT. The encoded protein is CSASLTGLDEKLFF.

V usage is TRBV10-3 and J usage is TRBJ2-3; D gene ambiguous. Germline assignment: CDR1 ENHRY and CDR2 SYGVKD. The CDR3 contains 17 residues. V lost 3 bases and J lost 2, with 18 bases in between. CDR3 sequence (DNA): TGTGCCATCAGTGAACCTCCAATACGACAATCCACAGATACGCAGTATTTT. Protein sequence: CAISEPPIRQSTDTQYF.

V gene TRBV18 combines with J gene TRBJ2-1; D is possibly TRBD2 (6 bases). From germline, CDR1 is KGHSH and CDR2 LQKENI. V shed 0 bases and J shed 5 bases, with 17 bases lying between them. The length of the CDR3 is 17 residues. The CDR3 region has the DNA TGTGCCAGCTCACCACCGAACACCCGGGGGTTTAACAATGAGCAGTTCTTC. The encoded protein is CASSPPNTRGFNNEQFF.

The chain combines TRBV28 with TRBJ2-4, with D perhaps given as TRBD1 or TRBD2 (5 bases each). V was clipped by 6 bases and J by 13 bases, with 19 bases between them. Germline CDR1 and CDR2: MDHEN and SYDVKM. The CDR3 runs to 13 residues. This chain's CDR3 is CASRPGPPYEQYF. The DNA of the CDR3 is TGTGCCAGCAGACCGGGACCCCCCTACGAACAGTACTTC.

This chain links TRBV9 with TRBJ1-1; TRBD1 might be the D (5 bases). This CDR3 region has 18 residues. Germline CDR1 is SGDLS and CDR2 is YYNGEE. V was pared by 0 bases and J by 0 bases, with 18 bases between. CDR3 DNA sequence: TGTGCCAGCAGCGTAGGACAAGGGGTTGGCCTAATGAACACTGAAGCTTTCTTT. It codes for CASSVGQGVGLMNTEAFF. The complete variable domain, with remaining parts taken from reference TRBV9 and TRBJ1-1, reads DSGVTQTPKHLITATGQRVTLRCSPRSGDLSVYWYQQSLDQGLQFLIQYYNGEERAKGNILERFSAQQFPDLHSELNLSSLELGDSALYFCASSVGQGVGLMNTEAFFGQGTRLTVV.

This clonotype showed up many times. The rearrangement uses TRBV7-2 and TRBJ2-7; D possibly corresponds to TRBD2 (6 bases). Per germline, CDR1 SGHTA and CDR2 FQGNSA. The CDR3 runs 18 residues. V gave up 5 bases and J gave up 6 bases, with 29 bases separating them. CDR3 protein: CASSPRTKRRAWDSEQYF. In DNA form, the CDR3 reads TGTGCCAGCAGCCCCCGGACCAAGCGGAGGGCCTGGGATTCCGAGCAGTACTTC.

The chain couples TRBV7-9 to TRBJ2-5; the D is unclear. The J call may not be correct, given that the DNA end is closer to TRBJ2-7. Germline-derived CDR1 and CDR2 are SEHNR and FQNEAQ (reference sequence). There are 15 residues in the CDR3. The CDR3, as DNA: TGTGCCAGCAGCTTAGGTGGGGAAAGGATCTACGAGCAGTACTTC. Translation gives CASSLGGERIYEQYF.

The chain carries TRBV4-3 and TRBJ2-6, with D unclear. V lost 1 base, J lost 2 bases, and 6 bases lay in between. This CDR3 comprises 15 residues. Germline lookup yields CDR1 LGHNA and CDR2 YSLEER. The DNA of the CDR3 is TGCGCCAGCAGCCAAGGGACGGCTGGGGCCAACGTCCTGACTTTC. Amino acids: CASSQGTAGANVLTF.

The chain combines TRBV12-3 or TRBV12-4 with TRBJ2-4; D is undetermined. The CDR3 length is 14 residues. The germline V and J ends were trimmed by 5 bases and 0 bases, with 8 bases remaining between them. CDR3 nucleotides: TGTGCCAGCAGTCCTGGCCTAGCCAAAAACATTCAGTACTTC. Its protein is CASSPGLAKNIQYF.

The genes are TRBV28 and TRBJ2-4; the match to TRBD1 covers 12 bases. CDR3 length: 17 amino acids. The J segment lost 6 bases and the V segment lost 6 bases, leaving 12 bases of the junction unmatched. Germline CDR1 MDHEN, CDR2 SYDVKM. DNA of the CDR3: TGTGCCAGCAGCCATCCCCCGGGACAGGGGGCGAGAAACATTCAGTACTTC. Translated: CASSHPPGQGARNIQYF.

CDR3 in amino acids: CASSSGTLLVEQYF. The CDR3 nucleotides are TGTGCCAGCAGTTCCGGGACCCTCCTTGTGGAGCAGTACTTC. The J gene is TRBJ2-4, the V gene TRBV28; either TRBD1 or TRBD2 may fit D (5 bases each). The CDR3 extends over 14 amino acids. V was shortened by 4 bases and J by 13 bases, with 20 bases between the two germline ends. The germline V gene has CDR1 MDHEN and CDR2 SYDVKM. The full variable domain, its missing parts supplied by reference TRBV28 and TRBJ2-4, is DVKVTQSSRYLVKRTGEKVFLECVQDMDHENMFWYRQDPGLGLRLIYFSYDVKMKEKGDIPEGYSVSREKKERFSLILESASTNQTSMYLCASSSGTLLVEQYFGAGTRLSVL.

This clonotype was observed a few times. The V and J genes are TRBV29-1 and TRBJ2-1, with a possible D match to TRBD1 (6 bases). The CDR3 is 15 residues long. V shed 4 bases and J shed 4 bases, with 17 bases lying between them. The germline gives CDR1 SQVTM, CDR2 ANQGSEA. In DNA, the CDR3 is TGCAGCGTTGGGACAGATGTAGCCGCTTACAATGAGCAGTTCTTC. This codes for CSVGTDVAAYNEQFF.

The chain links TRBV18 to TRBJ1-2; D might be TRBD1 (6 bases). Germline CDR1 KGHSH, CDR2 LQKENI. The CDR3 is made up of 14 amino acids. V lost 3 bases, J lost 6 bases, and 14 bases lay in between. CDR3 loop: CASSPTTGQDGYTF. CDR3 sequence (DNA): TGTGCCAGCTCACCGACAACAGGGCAGGATGGCTACACCTTC.

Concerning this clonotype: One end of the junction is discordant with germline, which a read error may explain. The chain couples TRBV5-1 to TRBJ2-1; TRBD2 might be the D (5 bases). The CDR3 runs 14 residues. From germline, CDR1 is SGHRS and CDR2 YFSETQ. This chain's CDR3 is CASSLEPPSNKQFF. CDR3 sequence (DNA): TGCGCCAGCAGCTTGGAACCCCCTAGCAATAAGCAGTTCTTC.

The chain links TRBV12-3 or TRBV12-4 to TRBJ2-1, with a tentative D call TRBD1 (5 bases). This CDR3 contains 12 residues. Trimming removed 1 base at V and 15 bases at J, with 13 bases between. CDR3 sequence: CASSLEGAQRFF. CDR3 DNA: TGTGCCAGCAGTTTAGAAGGGGCCCAGCGGTTCTTC.

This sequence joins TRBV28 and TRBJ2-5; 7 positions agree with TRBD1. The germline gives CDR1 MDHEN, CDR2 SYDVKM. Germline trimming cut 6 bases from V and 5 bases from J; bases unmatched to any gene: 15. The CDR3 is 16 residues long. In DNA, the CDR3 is TGTGCCAGCAGGCCCTTCAACAGGGGTCCCAAGGAGACCCAGTACTTC. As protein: CASRPFNRGPKETQYF. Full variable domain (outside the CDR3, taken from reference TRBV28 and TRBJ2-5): DVKVTQSSRYLVKRTGEKVFLECVQDMDHENMFWYRQDPGLGLRLIYFSYDVKMKEKGDIPEGYSVSREKKERFSLILESASTNQTSMYLCASRPFNRGPKETQYFGPGTRLLVL.

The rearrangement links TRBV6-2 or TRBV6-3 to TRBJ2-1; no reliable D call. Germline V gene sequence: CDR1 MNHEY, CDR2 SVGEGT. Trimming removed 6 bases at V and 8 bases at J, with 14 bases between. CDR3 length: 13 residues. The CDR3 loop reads CASRTFGFDEQFF. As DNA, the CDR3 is TGTGCCAGCAGAACGTTTGGGTTTGATGAGCAGTTCTTC.

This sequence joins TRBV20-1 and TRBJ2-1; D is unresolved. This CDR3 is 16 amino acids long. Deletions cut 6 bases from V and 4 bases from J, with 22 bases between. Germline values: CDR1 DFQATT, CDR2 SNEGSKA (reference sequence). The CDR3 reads CSARRARGDKYNEQFF. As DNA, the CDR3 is TGCAGTGCCCGACGCGCGAGAGGAGACAAATACAATGAGCAGTTCTTC.

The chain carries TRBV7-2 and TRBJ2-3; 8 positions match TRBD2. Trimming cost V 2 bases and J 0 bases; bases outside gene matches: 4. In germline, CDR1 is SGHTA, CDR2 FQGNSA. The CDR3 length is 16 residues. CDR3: CASSLRSGASTDTQYF. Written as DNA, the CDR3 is TGTGCCAGCAGCTTACGTAGCGGGGCTAGCACAGATACGCAGTATTTT.

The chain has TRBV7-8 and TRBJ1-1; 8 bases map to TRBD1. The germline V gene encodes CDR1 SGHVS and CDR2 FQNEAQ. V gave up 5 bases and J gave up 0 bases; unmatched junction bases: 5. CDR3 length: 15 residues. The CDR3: CASSHRGRMNTEAFF. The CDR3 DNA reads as TGTGCCAGCAGCCACAGGGGGAGGATGAACACTGAAGCTTTCTTT.